This T cell receptor (beta chain) is from a study of identical twins. Overall study results and limits: Beta clonotypes that were abundant in cord blood contained fewer insertions, a pattern absent from memory repertoires. Beta out-of-frame sequences showed weaker excess twin sharing.

A word on this clonotype: The antigen remains unidentified.

Everyone who donated was a healthy Caucasian. Template switching, a step in the protocol, added a universal primer site, and cDNA carried unique molecular identifiers. In TCRdb, the 5' RACE reads were re-called with MiXCR into one record per CDR3 protein. The sample lists 550,000 to 700,000 distinct CDR3 sequences; roughly 9.5% were seen once. This CDR3 is 14 amino acids long. Germline V gives CDR1 GTSNPN, CDR2 SVGIG (reference sequence). V was trimmed by 0 bases and J by 6 bases, leaving 14 bases between them. The same sample was also studied in work on yellow fever vaccine responses in identical twins.

This sequence originates from a woman aged 18 to 35 in good health. The sequenced material came from PBMCs. V and J are TRBV30 and TRBJ1-1, with D possibly TRBD1 on 5 matching bases. CDR3 sequence: CAWSVWDSGPEAFF. CDR3 nucleotides: TGTGCCTGGAGTGTATGGGACTCTGGACCTGAAGCTTTCTTT.